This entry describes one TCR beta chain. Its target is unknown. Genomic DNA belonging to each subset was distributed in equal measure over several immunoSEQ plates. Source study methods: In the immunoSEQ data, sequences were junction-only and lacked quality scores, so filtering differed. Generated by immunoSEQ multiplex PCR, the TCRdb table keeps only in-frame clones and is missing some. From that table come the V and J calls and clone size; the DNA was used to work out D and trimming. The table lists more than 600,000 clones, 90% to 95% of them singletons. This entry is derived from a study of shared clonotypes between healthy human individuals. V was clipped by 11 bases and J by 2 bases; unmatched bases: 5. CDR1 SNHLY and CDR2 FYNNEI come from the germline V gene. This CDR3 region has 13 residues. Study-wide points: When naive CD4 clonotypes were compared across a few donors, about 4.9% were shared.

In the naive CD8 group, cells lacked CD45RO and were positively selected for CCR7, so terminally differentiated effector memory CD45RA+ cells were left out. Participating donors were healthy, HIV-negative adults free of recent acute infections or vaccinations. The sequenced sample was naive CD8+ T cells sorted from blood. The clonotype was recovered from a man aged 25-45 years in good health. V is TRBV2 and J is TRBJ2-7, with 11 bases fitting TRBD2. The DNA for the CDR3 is TGTGCCCTTATAGCGGGAGGGCCCTACGAGCAGTACTTC. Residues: CALIAGGPYEQYF.